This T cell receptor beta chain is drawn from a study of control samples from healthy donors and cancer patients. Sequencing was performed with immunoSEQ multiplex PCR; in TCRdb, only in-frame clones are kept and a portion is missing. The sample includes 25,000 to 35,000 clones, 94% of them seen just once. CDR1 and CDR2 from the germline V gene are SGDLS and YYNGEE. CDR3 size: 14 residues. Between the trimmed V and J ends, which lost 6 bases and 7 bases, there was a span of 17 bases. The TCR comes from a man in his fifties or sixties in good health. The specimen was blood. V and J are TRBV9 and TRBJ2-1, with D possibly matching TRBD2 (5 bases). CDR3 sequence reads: CASTPEVGWNEQFF. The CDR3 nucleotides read TGTGCCAGCACCCCGGAGGTTGGTTGGAATGAGCAGTTCTTC.